Included here is one T cell receptor (beta chain) sequence, with context. Its antigen is as yet unknown. The repertoire was sequenced with immunoSEQ multiplex PCR; TCRdb's copy has only in-frame clones and lacks some. The sample contains tens of thousands of clones, around 87% of which appear only once. Trimming took off 8 bases at V and 2 bases at J, with 15 bases between the two ends. This CDR3 contains 15 residues. CDR1 and CDR2 (germline): PRHDT, FYEKMQ (reference sequence). These data belong to a study of T cell responses to AZD1222 COVID-19 vaccine. Study background: Second-dose schedules of about 4 or about 12 weeks were combined. General study findings and limits: Unmutated variant regions are reportedly targeted by nearly half of spike-specific TCRs. Along spike, vaccine-associated CD4 TCRs were found throughout, with dominance at 160-218 and 743-854.

The genes are TRBV13 and TRBJ2-2, with D perhaps matching TRBD1 or TRBD2 (5 bases each). The receptor's source is an adult in good health. Sample: peripheral blood, taken on day 0 of AZD1222 vaccination. CDR3 sequence: CASAARDPNTGELFF. The CDR3 DNA follows: TGTGCCAGCGCGGCCAGGGACCCCAACACCGGGGAGCTGTTTTTT.